Listed below are T cell receptor beta chains from one sample, sequenced in a study of blood T cells in healthy people across ages. TCRdb ran MiXCR on the 5' RACE reads and lists one entry per CDR3 protein. The sample holds under 850,000 distinct CDR3 sequences; approximately 35% are singletons and the top ten take roughly 13%. Sequences were obtained from blood. Receptors originate from a man between 18 and 35 years old in good health. CDR3s include the opening cysteine and the closing phenylalanine or tryptophan. A D gene is named only where the DNA matches it firmly. Rows may omit the clone size; those that give it use once, few, many or a size class.

j_call clone_size v_call d_call cdr3_nt cdr3_aa
TRBJ1-5 few TRBV2 . TGTGCCAGCAGTGACCGTCGGGGCCTCGATCAGCCCCAGCATTTT CASSDRRGLDQPQHF
TRBJ2-1 few TRBV12-3/TRBV12-4 . TGTGCCAGCAGCGGTCAGGAGAGCTCCTACAATGAGCAGTTCTTC CASSGQESSYNEQFF
TRBJ2-5 . TRBV9 . TGTGCCAGCAGCGTAGAGGGCTTGCAGTACTTC CASSVEGLQYF
TRBJ1-1 few TRBV6-6 . TGTGCCAGCACCGGGGAGACTGAAGCTTTCTTT CASTGETEAFF
TRBJ2-3 . TRBV10-3 TRBD2 TGTGCCATCAGTGGAGCGGGGGCAGATACGCAGTATTTT CAISGAGADTQYF
TRBJ2-5 . TRBV20-1 . TGCAGTGCTAGAAGGGGCTCGGAGACCCAGTACTTC CSARRGSETQYF
TRBJ2-3 . TRBV7-3 . TGTGCCAGCAGCTTTCGGCACCTCACAGATACGCAGTATTTT CASSFRHLTDTQYF
TRBJ1-1 . TRBV4-3 . TGCGCCAGCAGCCAAGATAGGGCGGGGCGAGCTTTCTTT CASSQDRAGRAFF
TRBJ2-1 many TRBV2 . TGTGCCAGCAGTACGGACGGCAATCAACAGTTCTTC CASSTDGNQQFF
TRBJ2-7 few TRBV12-3/TRBV12-4 . TGTGCCAGCAGTTTAGGTTCCCTAGCTCCCACCTACAATGAGCAGTACTTC CASSLGSLAPTYNEQYF
TRBJ2-7 . TRBV6-6 TRBD1 TGTGCCAGCAGTTACGACGATAGGGGGCTGAGGGAGCAGTACTTC CASSYDDRGLREQYF
TRBJ1-5 once TRBV5-1 . TGCGCCAGCAGCTCGCCTTTGAAAAAGGGTCCCCAGTATTATAGCAATCAGCCCCAGCATTTT CASSSPLKKGPQYYSNQPQHF
TRBJ2-7 . TRBV12-3/TRBV12-4 TRBD2 TGTGCCAGCAGTGTAGCGGGGGACTACGAGCAGTACTTC CASSVAGDYEQYF
TRBJ2-1 once TRBV5-1 . TGCACCAGCAGCCCTGGGCCGTCAGCCATTTATGAGCAGTTCTTC CTSSPGPSAIYEQFF
TRBJ2-1 few TRBV4-1 . TGCGCCAGCAGCCGCGGACAGCTTTACAATGAGCAGTTCTTC CASSRGQLYNEQFF
TRBJ2-3 few TRBV7-3 . TGTGCCAGCAGCTTAAATTCAGTCCCCGGGGATACGCAGTATTTT CASSLNSVPGDTQYF
TRBJ1-1 few TRBV7-3 . TGTGCCAGCAGCGTCTCCCATGCAGTAGAAGCTTTCTTT CASSVSHAVEAFF
TRBJ2-2 . TRBV20-1 . TGCAGTGCTCCGGGATCCGGGGACACCGGGGAGCTGTTTTTT CSAPGSGDTGELFF
TRBJ2-7 . TRBV18 TRBD2 TGTGCCAGCTCACCGCGTGGGCCTAGCGGGAGGTACTCCTACGAGCAGTACTTC CASSPRGPSGRYSYEQYF
TRBJ2-5 . TRBV7-9 TRBD2 TGTGCCAGCAGCTCGCAACCGGGGGGACGAGAAGAGACCCAGTACTTC CASSSQPGGREETQYF
TRBJ2-3 few TRBV27 TRBD2 TGTGCCAGCAGTTTCAGCGGGGGGGAGACAGATACGCAGTATTTT CASSFSGGETDTQYF
TRBJ2-7 few TRBV7-9 . TGTGCCAGCAGCTCAGGAGTCCCTAATTCCTACGAGCAGTACTTC CASSSGVPNSYEQYF
TRBJ2-5 once TRBV19 . TGTGCCAGTAGGGACGGGGGGCCCCAAGAGACCCAGTACTTC CASRDGGPQETQYF
TRBJ2-1 many TRBV12-3/TRBV12-4 TRBD2 TGTGCCAGCAGGCCGACTAGCGGGGCCTACAATGAGCAGTTCTTC CASRPTSGAYNEQFF
TRBJ2-7 many TRBV29-1 . TGCAGCGTTGAAGACCTAAGCCGGGACATTATCCGTAAGCAGTACTTC CSVEDLSRDIIRKQYF
TRBJ2-2 . TRBV7-2 . TGTACCAACAGCCGATACGGGGGGGAGCTGTTTTTT CTNSRYGGELFF
TRBJ2-7 few TRBV4-3 . TGCGCCAGCAGCCAAGAGGCCAGGACACCTTCCTACGAGCAGTACTTC CASSQEARTPSYEQYF
TRBJ2-3 many TRBV9 TRBD2 TGTGCCAGCAGCCCCGGGGGGGCTGCCACAGATACGCAGTATTTT CASSPGGAATDTQYF
TRBJ1-5 . TRBV12-3/TRBV12-4 . TGTGCCAGCAGTTTCGGGACACAGAGCAATCAGCCCCAGCATTTT CASSFGTQSNQPQHF
TRBJ2-2 few TRBV20-1 . TGCAGTGCTAGAGCCAGGTCGGGCGGGGAGCTGTTTTTT CSARARSGGELFF
TRBJ1-1 few TRBV7-9 . TGTGCCAGCAGCGACCGAGGATGGCCATCTTTGAACACTGAAGCTTTCTTT CASSDRGWPSLNTEAFF
TRBJ2-1 . TRBV28 TRBD2 TGTGCCAGCAGTACTACTAGCGGGGGGGGCCCCTACAATGAGCAGTTCTTC CASSTTSGGGPYNEQFF
TRBJ1-5 . TRBV7-2 TRBD1 TGTGCCAGCAGCTCCCGCCGGGGTTCAACAGGGGGTAATCAGCCCCAGCATTTT CASSSRRGSTGGNQPQHF
TRBJ2-1 many TRBV20-1 TRBD2 TGCAGTGCTAGAGACATGACTAGCGTGTACAATGAGCAGTTCTTC CSARDMTSVYNEQFF
TRBJ2-1 . TRBV4-2 TRBD2 TGTGCCAGCAGCCAATTGACTAGCGGGTCACCCAATGAGCAGTTCTTC CASSQLTSGSPNEQFF
TRBJ1-2 . TRBV28 . TGTGCCAGCAGGTTTAACGGGATTCTTGATGGCTACACCTTC CASRFNGILDGYTF
TRBJ2-6 many TRBV12-3/TRBV12-4 . TGTGCCAGCAGTTTCGAGGGGGACTGGGCCAACGTCCTGACTTTC CASSFEGDWANVLTF
TRBJ1-2 few TRBV2 . TGTGCCAGCAGCCCGACGGGGGATGGCCACACCTTC CASSPTGDGHTF
TRBJ2-3 . TRBV7-9 TRBD2 TGTGCCAGCAGCTCTGGACCAGCGGGGGGACCCACAGATACGCAGTATTTT CASSSGPAGGPTDTQYF
TRBJ1-6 . TRBV7-2 TRBD1 TGTGCCGGCAGCTTGAGGGACAGGGGAGGGTCACCCCTCCACTTT CAGSLRDRGGSPLHF
TRBJ1-5 once TRBV7-2 . TGTGCCAGCAATTTGGCAGACGGGCCCCAGCATTTT CASNLADGPQHF
TRBJ1-2 . TRBV5-1 . TGCGCCAGCAGCGTACTTGCAACAGGGTCCTATGGCTACACCTTC CASSVLATGSYGYTF
TRBJ2-1 . TRBV14 TRBD2 TGTGCCAGCAGCCAAGATCAGCGGGGGAGCCGGGATGAGCAGTTCTTC CASSQDQRGSRDEQFF
TRBJ2-1 . TRBV5-1 . TGCGCCAGCAGCTTGGCCATTCAGGCCCTCACTGAGCAGTTCTTC CASSLAIQALTEQFF
TRBJ1-1 . TRBV4-2 . TGTGCCAGCAGCCACCTCAAGGGTGCAGCTTTCTTT CASSHLKGAAFF
TRBJ1-2 few TRBV7-3 TRBD1 TGTGCCAGCAGCTTAACTCGACAGGGGGGTGGCTACACCTTC CASSLTRQGGGYTF
TRBJ1-1 . TRBV4-3 . TGCGCCAGCAGCCAAGCTTTGGTGGGCTATAGTGAAGCTTTCTTT CASSQALVGYSEAFF
TRBJ2-7 . TRBV30 . TGTGCCTGGAGTGTACTAAGGACAATCCGTGAGCAGTACTTC CAWSVLRTIREQYF
TRBJ1-1 once TRBV2 TRBD1 TGTGCCAGCAGGGACAGGGTCCTGGGCACTGAAGCTTTCTTT CASRDRVLGTEAFF
TRBJ1-4 . TRBV3-1 . TGTGCCAGCAGCCACGAGGCAACTAATGAAAAACTGTTTTTT CASSHEATNEKLFF
TRBJ2-3 . TRBV28 . TGTGCCAGCAGTTGGACCGCGTGGGGAGAAGATACGCAGTATTTT CASSWTAWGEDTQYF